These T cell receptor beta chains were read from a single sample in a study of blood T cell repertoires in COVID-19. TCRdb keeps only in-frame clones here, not all; method: immunoSEQ multiplex PCR. The table shows about 230,000 clones, with 88% occurring only once. Sequenced: PBMCs or T cells enriched from blood (not recorded which). The receptors were gathered from a woman aged 40 to 49 with acute COVID-19. The CDR3 runs from the conserved cysteine through the conserved F or W. D genes are given only for firm matches. The listing skips clone size in some rows; elsewhere it reads once, few, many or a size class.

cdr3_aa: CAISGGDQPQHF
cdr3_nt: TGTGCCATCAGCGGGGGGGATCAGCCCCAGCATTTT
clone_size: -
d_call: -
j_call: TRBJ1-5
v_call: TRBV10-3

cdr3_aa: CASSLGGSGGPYNEQFF
cdr3_nt: TGCGCCAGCAGCTTGGGGGGGAGCGGGGGCCCCTACAATGAGCAGTTCTTC
clone_size: -
d_call: TRBD2
j_call: TRBJ2-1
v_call: TRBV5-1

cdr3_aa: CASTDHPRQGAPDEQFF
cdr3_nt: TGTGCCAGCACCGACCACCCACGACAGGGGGCACCGGATGAGCAGTTCTTC
clone_size: -
d_call: TRBD1
j_call: TRBJ2-1
v_call: TRBV5-5

cdr3_aa: CASSSDRDEKLFF
cdr3_nt: TGTGCCAGCAGTAGCGACAGGGACGAAAAACTGTTTTTT
clone_size: -
d_call: TRBD1
j_call: TRBJ1-4
v_call: TRBV2

cdr3_aa: CASSLDRGRELFF
cdr3_nt: TGTGCCAGCAGCTTAGACAGGGGGCGGGAGCTGTTTTTT
clone_size: -
d_call: TRBD1
j_call: TRBJ2-2
v_call: TRBV7-2

cdr3_aa: CASSTGTASGSRNEQFF
cdr3_nt: TGTGCCAGTAGTACCGGGACGGCTAGCGGGAGTAGGAATGAGCAGTTCTTC
clone_size: -
d_call: TRBD2
j_call: TRBJ2-1
v_call: TRBV19

cdr3_aa: CATAPGGNANQPQHF
cdr3_nt: TGTGCCACCGCCCCCGGGGGAAATGCAAATCAGCCCCAGCATTTT
clone_size: -
d_call: -
j_call: TRBJ1-5
v_call: TRBV15

cdr3_aa: CSVGGGTGGFKSSTDTQYF
cdr3_nt: TGCAGCGTCGGGGGCGGGACAGGGGGTTTTAAATCTAGCACAGATACGCAGTATTTT
clone_size: -
d_call: TRBD1
j_call: TRBJ2-3
v_call: TRBV29-1

cdr3_aa: CASSPLGLAGGEQFF
cdr3_nt: TGCGCCAGCAGTCCTTTGGGACTAGCGGGGGGGGAGCAGTTCTTC
clone_size: -
d_call: TRBD2
j_call: TRBJ2-1
v_call: TRBV10-1

cdr3_aa: CASSLDTGGGQPQHF
cdr3_nt: TGTGCCAGCAGTCTCGACACAGGGGGCGGTCAGCCCCAGCATTTT
clone_size: -
d_call: TRBD1
j_call: TRBJ1-5
v_call: TRBV27

cdr3_aa: CASSKADREWHTEAFF
cdr3_nt: TGTGCCAGCAGCAAAGCGGACAGGGAATGGCACACTGAAGCTTTCTTT
clone_size: -
d_call: -
j_call: TRBJ1-1
v_call: TRBV21-1

cdr3_aa: CASRIPKRGGREAEAFF
cdr3_nt: TGTGCCAGTAGAATCCCCAAGAGGGGGGGGCGGGAGGCTGAAGCTTTCTTT
clone_size: -
d_call: -
j_call: TRBJ1-1
v_call: TRBV19

cdr3_aa: CATSDYTSGRINTDTQYF
cdr3_nt: TGTGCCACCAGTGATTACACTAGCGGGAGGATCAACACAGATACGCAGTATTTT
clone_size: -
d_call: TRBD2
j_call: TRBJ2-3
v_call: TRBV24-1

cdr3_aa: CASRSGTPHDSPLHF
cdr3_nt: TGTGCCAGCAGATCCGGGACACCCCACGATTCACCCCTCCACTTT
clone_size: once
d_call: -
j_call: TRBJ1-6
v_call: TRBV6-5

cdr3_aa: CASSIGTVQPQHF
cdr3_nt: TGTGCCAGTAGTATAGGGACAGTGCAGCCCCAGCATTTT
clone_size: once
d_call: -
j_call: TRBJ1-5
v_call: TRBV19

cdr3_aa: CASSDRWAGLAGQPQHF
cdr3_nt: TGTGCCAGCAGTGACAGGTGGGCAGGGCTCGCGGGTCAGCCCCAGCATTTT
clone_size: -
d_call: -
j_call: TRBJ1-5
v_call: TRBV6-2/TRBV6-3

cdr3_aa: CAIDSGSTDTQYF
cdr3_nt: TGTGCCATTGATAGCGGGAGCACAGATACGCAGTATTTT
clone_size: -
d_call: TRBD2
j_call: TRBJ2-3
v_call: TRBV2

cdr3_aa: CASSQVLTSGGLQETQYF
cdr3_nt: TGTGCCAGCAGCCAAGTCCTGACTAGCGGGGGGCTACAAGAGACCCAGTACTTC
clone_size: -
d_call: TRBD2
j_call: TRBJ2-5
v_call: TRBV4-2

cdr3_aa: CASSPEGLGADTQYF
cdr3_nt: TGCGCCAGCAGCCCGGAGGGACTAGGTGCAGATACGCAGTATTTT
clone_size: -
d_call: TRBD2
j_call: TRBJ2-3
v_call: TRBV4-3

cdr3_aa: CASSQPTGTGDSPLHF
cdr3_nt: TGTGCCAGCAGCCAACCCACCGGGACAGGGGATTCACCCCTCCACTTT
clone_size: once
d_call: TRBD1
j_call: TRBJ1-6
v_call: TRBV3-1/TRBV3-2

cdr3_aa: CASGLVQGASYEQYF
cdr3_nt: TGTGCTAGTGGTTTGGTACAGGGCGCATCCTACGAGCAGTACTTC
clone_size: -
d_call: -
j_call: TRBJ2-7
v_call: TRBV12-5

cdr3_aa: CASSQGLAGGLSSYNEQFF
cdr3_nt: TGTGCCAGCAGCCAGGGACTAGCGGGGGGGCTGAGCTCCTACAATGAGCAGTTCTTC
clone_size: -
d_call: TRBD2
j_call: TRBJ2-1
v_call: TRBV7-6

cdr3_aa: CASSLDPSNQPQHF
cdr3_nt: TGCGCCAGCAGCTTGGATCCAAGCAATCAGCCCCAGCATTTT
clone_size: -
d_call: -
j_call: TRBJ1-5
v_call: TRBV5-1

cdr3_aa: CSAGAGRENIQYF
cdr3_nt: TGCAGCGCAGGAGCCGGGAGGGAAAACATTCAGTACTTC
clone_size: -
d_call: TRBD2
j_call: TRBJ2-4
v_call: TRBV29-1

cdr3_aa: CASSLGTLANQPQHF
cdr3_nt: TGTGCCAGCAGCTTGGGGACATTGGCCAACCAGCCCCAGCATTTT
clone_size: -
d_call: -
j_call: TRBJ1-5
v_call: TRBV5-8

cdr3_aa: CASSLPTWSTEAFF
cdr3_nt: TGTGCCAGCAGCTTGCCAACATGGAGCACTGAAGCTTTCTTT
clone_size: few
d_call: -
j_call: TRBJ1-1
v_call: TRBV5-6

cdr3_aa: CASSLRGSGNTIYF
cdr3_nt: TGTGCCAGCAGTTTAAGGGGCTCTGGAAACACCATATATTTT
clone_size: once
d_call: -
j_call: TRBJ1-3
v_call: TRBV27

cdr3_aa: CASSLVSGVGSNQPQHF
cdr3_nt: TGTGCCAGCAGCTTAGTATCCGGGGTGGGAAGCAATCAGCCCCAGCATTTT
clone_size: -
d_call: -
j_call: TRBJ1-5
v_call: TRBV7-9

cdr3_aa: CASSLKSEGYYGYTF
cdr3_nt: TGTGCCAGCAGCTTAAAGTCAGAGGGATACTATGGCTACACCTTC
clone_size: -
d_call: -
j_call: TRBJ1-2
v_call: TRBV5-4

cdr3_aa: CAIRGERGGPPGANVLTF
cdr3_nt: TGTGCCATCAGGGGTGAGCGGGGGGGCCCTCCTGGGGCCAACGTCCTGACTTTC
clone_size: -
d_call: TRBD2
j_call: TRBJ2-6
v_call: TRBV10-3

cdr3_aa: CASSEPSPQRDHNNEQFF
cdr3_nt: TGCGCCAGCAGTGAGCCTTCCCCCCAGCGGGACCACAACAATGAGCAGTTCTTC
clone_size: -
d_call: TRBD2
j_call: TRBJ2-1
v_call: TRBV10-2

cdr3_aa: CASSVVATEGDITQYF
cdr3_nt: TGTGCCAGCAGCGTAGTGGCAACGGAGGGCGATATTACGCAGTATTTT
clone_size: -
d_call: -
j_call: TRBJ2-3
v_call: TRBV9

cdr3_aa: CAISEDRVSYGYTF
cdr3_nt: TGTGCCATCAGTGAGGACAGGGTGTCCTATGGCTACACCTTC
clone_size: -
d_call: TRBD1
j_call: TRBJ1-2
v_call: TRBV10-3

cdr3_aa: CASSIDTTPGQGYNEQFF
cdr3_nt: TGTGCCAGTAGTATCGATACGACCCCGGGACAGGGGTACAATGAGCAGTTCTTC
clone_size: few
d_call: TRBD1
j_call: TRBJ2-1
v_call: TRBV19

cdr3_aa: CASSLSFTRDIQYF
cdr3_nt: TGTGCCAGCAGCTTGAGCTTTACGAGGGACATTCAGTACTTC
clone_size: -
d_call: -
j_call: TRBJ2-4
v_call: TRBV5-4

cdr3_aa: CASTAGGRSGEAFF
cdr3_nt: TGTGCCAGCACCGCGGGGGGTAGAAGTGGTGAAGCTTTCTTT
clone_size: few
d_call: -
j_call: TRBJ1-1
v_call: TRBV11-2

cdr3_aa: CASVAGRSSYNEQFF
cdr3_nt: TGTGCCAGCGTAGCCGGTCGGAGCTCCTACAATGAGCAGTTCTTC
clone_size: -
d_call: -
j_call: TRBJ2-1
v_call: TRBV7-2

cdr3_aa: CASRSRGSNGYTF
cdr3_nt: TGTGCCAGCAGGTCCAGGGGCTCCAATGGCTACACCTTC
clone_size: -
d_call: -
j_call: TRBJ1-2
v_call: TRBV5-4

cdr3_aa: CSVARPGLGNEQFF
cdr3_nt: TGCAGCGTCGCAAGACCGGGACTAGGCAATGAGCAGTTCTTC
clone_size: -
d_call: TRBD2
j_call: TRBJ2-1
v_call: TRBV29-1

cdr3_aa: CASSYRVPNEKLFF
cdr3_nt: TGTGCCAGCAGCTACAGGGTACCTAATGAAAAACTGTTTTTT
clone_size: -
d_call: -
j_call: TRBJ1-4
v_call: TRBV7-8

cdr3_aa: CASSPNSGTGIIDTQYF
cdr3_nt: TGCGCCAGCAGCCCGAACTCAGGGACAGGGATCATAGATACGCAGTATTTT
clone_size: -
d_call: TRBD1
j_call: TRBJ2-3
v_call: TRBV4-3

cdr3_aa: CASSPPRARSNEQFF
cdr3_nt: TGTGCCAGCTCACCACCGCGGGCCCGGTCCAATGAGCAGTTCTTC
clone_size: few
d_call: -
j_call: TRBJ2-1
v_call: TRBV18

cdr3_aa: CAGHKSLTDPGLNTEAFF
cdr3_nt: TGTGCCGGTCATAAAAGCCTGACCGACCCGGGGTTGAACACTGAAGCTTTCTTT
clone_size: -
d_call: -
j_call: TRBJ1-1
v_call: TRBV2

cdr3_aa: CASSLTGGKGANYGYTF
cdr3_nt: TGTGCCAGCAGCTTAACGGGGGGGAAAGGAGCTAACTATGGCTACACCTTC
clone_size: -
d_call: -
j_call: TRBJ1-2
v_call: TRBV11-2

cdr3_aa: CASSTQATNEKLFF
cdr3_nt: TGTGCCAGTAGTACACAAGCAACTAATGAAAAACTGTTTTTT
clone_size: -
d_call: -
j_call: TRBJ1-4
v_call: TRBV19

cdr3_aa: CASSPGVNNEKLFF
cdr3_nt: TGTGCCAGCAGCCCGGGGGTTAACAATGAAAAACTGTTTTTT
clone_size: -
d_call: -
j_call: TRBJ1-4
v_call: TRBV6-5

cdr3_aa: CAIRSGGTGETQYF
cdr3_nt: TGTGCCATCCGAAGCGGGGGAACCGGGGAGACCCAGTACTTC
clone_size: -
d_call: TRBD2
j_call: TRBJ2-5
v_call: TRBV10-3

cdr3_aa: CASSLRGSGWNTEAFF
cdr3_nt: TGTGCCAGCAGTTTAAGGGGGTCCGGGTGGAACACTGAAGCTTTCTTT
clone_size: -
d_call: -
j_call: TRBJ1-1
v_call: TRBV27

cdr3_aa: CASSLPGTDTQYF
cdr3_nt: TGTGCCAGCAGCCTACCGGGGACAGATACGCAGTATTTT
clone_size: -
d_call: -
j_call: TRBJ2-3
v_call: TRBV6-5

cdr3_aa: CAISDPERTDTQYF
cdr3_nt: TGTGCCATCAGTGACCCCGAGCGAACAGATACGCAGTATTTT
clone_size: -
d_call: -
j_call: TRBJ2-3
v_call: TRBV10-3

cdr3_aa: CASSQASGTASYEQYF
cdr3_nt: TGCGCCAGCAGCCAAGCTTCCGGGACAGCTTCCTACGAGCAGTACTTC
clone_size: -
d_call: TRBD1
j_call: TRBJ2-7
v_call: TRBV4-1

cdr3_aa: CASSLISSGYGYTF
cdr3_nt: TGTGCCAGCAGCTTAATTAGTTCAGGCTATGGCTACACCTTC
clone_size: -
d_call: -
j_call: TRBJ1-2
v_call: TRBV7-2

cdr3_aa: CASSYSTGGDAFF
cdr3_nt: TGTGCCAGCAGTTACTCGACAGGGGGCGATGCTTTCTTT
clone_size: -
d_call: TRBD1
j_call: TRBJ1-1
v_call: TRBV6-2/TRBV6-3

cdr3_aa: CASSGRRQGAKVSQYF
cdr3_nt: TGTGCCAGCAGTGGGAGGCGACAGGGGGCCAAGGTCTCCCAGTACTTC
clone_size: -
d_call: TRBD1
j_call: TRBJ2-5
v_call: TRBV2

cdr3_aa: CASSSGLGIYNEQFF
cdr3_nt: TGTGCCAGCAGCTCGGGACTAGGAATCTACAATGAGCAGTTCTTC
clone_size: -
d_call: TRBD2
j_call: TRBJ2-1
v_call: TRBV7-2

cdr3_aa: CSVGDRDGQPQHF
cdr3_nt: TGCAGCGTAGGGGACAGGGACGGTCAGCCCCAGCATTTT
clone_size: -
d_call: TRBD1
j_call: TRBJ1-5
v_call: TRBV29-1

cdr3_aa: CASSIRGTENTEAFF
cdr3_nt: TGTGCCAGTAGTATAAGGGGGACAGAGAACACTGAAGCTTTCTTT
clone_size: few
d_call: TRBD1
j_call: TRBJ1-1
v_call: TRBV19

cdr3_aa: CASGGDRARDTQYF
cdr3_nt: TGTGCTAGTGGTGGGGACAGGGCGCGGGATACGCAGTATTTT
clone_size: -
d_call: TRBD1
j_call: TRBJ2-3
v_call: TRBV12-5